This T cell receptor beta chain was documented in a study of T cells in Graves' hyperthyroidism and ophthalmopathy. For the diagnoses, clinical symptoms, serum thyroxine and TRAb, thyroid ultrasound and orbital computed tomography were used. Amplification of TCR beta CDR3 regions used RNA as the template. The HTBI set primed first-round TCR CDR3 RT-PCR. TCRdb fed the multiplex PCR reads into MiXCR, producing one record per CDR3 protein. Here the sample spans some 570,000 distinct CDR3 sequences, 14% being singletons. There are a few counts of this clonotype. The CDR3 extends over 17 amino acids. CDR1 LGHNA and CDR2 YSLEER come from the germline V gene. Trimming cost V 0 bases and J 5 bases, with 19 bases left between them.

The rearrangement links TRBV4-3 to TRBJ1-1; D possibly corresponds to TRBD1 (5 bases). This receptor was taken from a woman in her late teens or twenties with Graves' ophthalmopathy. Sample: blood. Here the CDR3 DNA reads TGCGCCAGCAGCCAAGACGTTATTTGGGGGGAGGGAACTGAAGCTTTCTTT. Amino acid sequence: CASSQDVIWGEGTEAFF.